These 26 T cell receptor beta chains originate from one sample sequenced in a study of TIL therapy for anti-PD-1-resistant metastatic lung cancer (dated by TCRdb to the early 2020s). The immunoSEQ v3 hsTCRB kit was used to amplify TCR beta CDR3 regions from genomic DNA through bias-controlled multiplex PCR. This immuneACCESS table, as held by TCRdb, lists in-frame sequences with V and J called but not all clones. Of the missing ones, under half trace to an unresolved V gene in checked studies; the others have no known cause. Recorded for this sample are tens of thousands of clones; 79% of them occurred a single time. 4% to 5.5% of the sample belongs to the ten largest clones. In light of the paper, this sample's time point label describes: pre-treatment sample, taken before nivolumab and TIL therapy. This material consisted of blood, taken at baseline. These receptors originate from a woman aged 30-79 years with non-small cell lung cancer.

The chain employs TRBV5-1 and TRBJ2-7, with a weak D call TRBD2 (5 bases). This CDR3 is 15 amino acids long. Germline CDR1 and CDR2: SGHRS and YFSETQ. With 4 bases removed from V and 0 bases from J, the gap between germline ends came to 14 bases. CDR3 sequence: CASSPGLSSSYEQYF. In DNA, the CDR3 is TGCGCCAGCAGCCCAGGACTCTCAAGCTCCTACGAGCAGTACTTC.

The chain recombines TRBV4-1 with TRBJ1-2, with TRBD1 identical over 8 bases. Germline values: CDR1 MGHRA, CDR2 YSYEKL. V dropped 4 bases and J dropped 5; count of bases not matched to a gene: 9. CDR3 size: 15 residues. The CDR3 loop is CASSPNLDRGYGYTF. Here the CDR3 DNA reads TGCGCCAGCAGCCCAAACCTTGACAGGGGATATGGCTACACCTTC.

The chain couples TRBV11-1 to TRBJ2-3, with no clear D. Looked up from germline, CDR1 is SGHAT and CDR2 is FQDESV (reference sequence). V lost 5 bases to trimming and J lost 0 bases, with 3 bases between them. The CDR3 runs 12 residues. CDR3 nucleotides: TGTGCCAGCAGCCTCAGCACAGATACGCAGTATTTT. It translates to CASSLSTDTQYF.

The genes are TRBV11-2 and TRBJ1-4, with TRBD1 matching over 8 bases. Germline V gives CDR1 SGHAT, CDR2 FQNNGV. The CDR3 spans 15 residues. Trimming took 1 base from V and 6 from J; bases not matched to a gene: 4. CDR3 amino acids: CASSLGTGRYEKLFF. CDR3 sequence (DNA): TGTGCCAGCAGCTTAGGGACAGGGAGGTATGAAAAACTGTTTTTT. Looking up the rest from reference TRBV11-2 and TRBJ1-4 gives the full variable domain: EAGVAQSPRYKIIEKRQSVAFWCNPISGHATLYWYQQILGQGPKLLIQFQNNGVVDDSQLPKDRFSAERLKGVDSTLKIQPAKLEDSAVYLCASSLGTGRYEKLFFGSGTQLSVL.

The sample holds one count of this clone. The rearrangement joins TRBV5-4 to TRBJ2-7, with 10 positions matching TRBD2. CDR3 length: 14 residues. The germline V gene encodes CDR1 SGHNT and CDR2 YYREEE (reference sequence). V lost 4 bases, J lost 3 bases, and 4 bases stayed unmatched. The CDR3 coding sequence is TGTGCCAGCAGCCAAGGACTAGCGGACTACGAGCAGTACTTC. Translating gives CASSQGLADYEQYF.

The gene calls are TRBV9 and TRBJ2-1; TRBD1 or TRBD2 may be the D gene (5 bases each). V dropped 3 bases and J dropped 6 bases, with 16 bases sitting between them. Germline CDR1 reads SGDLS; CDR2 reads YYNGEE. CDR3 length: 15 residues. In DNA form, the CDR3 reads TGTGCCAGCAGCGAGAGCCTTTCGAGGGGCAATGAGCAGTTCTTC. Translating it yields CASSESLSRGNEQFF.

The chain employs TRBV7-9 and TRBJ1-1; D possibly corresponds to TRBD1 (5 bases). CDR3 length equals 14 residues. In germline, CDR1 is SEHNR, CDR2 FQNEAQ (reference sequence). Deletions cut 3 bases from V and 0 bases from J, with 8 bases between. The CDR3 sequence: CASSFGTLNTEAFF. CDR3 sequence (DNA): TGTGCCAGCAGCTTTGGGACCCTGAACACTGAAGCTTTCTTT.

V is TRBV19 and J is TRBJ1-5; tentatively, D is TRBD1 (6 bases). The CDR3 extends over 16 amino acids. Deletions cut 4 bases from V and 0 bases from J, with 13 bases between. CDR1 is LNHDA and CDR2 is SQIVND in the germline V gene (reference sequence). CDR3 sequence reads: CASSTTGFYSNQPQHF. The CDR3 nucleotides read TGTGCCAGTAGTACTACAGGGTTCTATAGCAATCAGCCCCAGCATTTT.

This clone has more than one count but fewer than ten. J is TRBJ1-5 and V is TRBV5-1; D not certain. The CDR3 is made up of 14 amino acids. Looked up from germline, CDR1 is SGHRS and CDR2 is YFSETQ. Trimming left V 4 bases short and J 7 bases short, with 15 bases between. The CDR3 spells CASSDSGGMQPQHF. The CDR3 bases are TGCGCCAGCAGCGACTCGGGAGGTATGCAGCCCCAGCATTTT.

The CDR3 loop is CASSQERGQDTQYF. The CDR3 nucleotides are TGCGCCAGCAGCCAAGAGCGGGGACAGGATACGCAGTATTTT. The V gene is TRBV4-1, the J gene TRBJ2-3; a weak D match, TRBD1 (7 bases). Germline V CDR1 and CDR2: MGHRA, YSYEKL. The CDR3 loop spans 14 amino acids. Trimming took 0 bases from V and 6 from J, leaving 10 bases between them.

This chain links TRBV16 with TRBJ2-6; no firm D call. This CDR3 contains 16 residues. V was cut by 2 bases and J by 0 bases, with 8 bases left in between. CDR1 is KGHSY, CDR2 FQNENV, per germline. CDR3 DNA sequence: TGTGCCAGCAGCCAACTCGACACCTCTGGGGCCAACGTCCTGACTTTC. It translates to CASSQLDTSGANVLTF.

The chain employs TRBV10-2 and TRBJ2-1, with no clear D. V shed 4 bases and J shed 2 bases, with 6 bases lying between them. The length of the CDR3 is 13 residues. Germline CDR1 is WSHSY and CDR2 is SAAADI. This CDR3 reads CASSGFPYNEQFF. The CDR3 region has the DNA TGCGCCAGCAGTGGATTTCCCTACAATGAGCAGTTCTTC.

The chain joins TRBV9 to TRBJ2-3; no firm D call. Germline CDR1 SGDLS, CDR2 YYNGEE. The V end lost 2 bases, the J end lost 2 bases, and 12 bases lay between the germline ends. This CDR3 has 15 amino acids. The CDR3 loop is CASSVFRGDTDTQYF. CDR3 bases: TGTGCCAGCAGCGTCTTCCGCGGAGACACAGATACGCAGTATTTT.

V gene TRBV5-4 combines with J gene TRBJ2-4; D is perhaps TRBD2 (5 bases). Germline assignment: CDR1 SGHNT and CDR2 YYREEE (reference sequence). CDR3 size: 13 residues. V lost 0 bases and J lost 12, with 13 bases in between. The DNA of the CDR3 is TGTGCCAGCAGCTTGGAGTTCGGAGGACCTCAGTACTTC. Its translation: CASSLEFGGPQYF.

The chain uses TRBV5-5 and TRBJ2-1; 8 bases match TRBD1. Trimming removed 4 bases from V and 3 bases from J; junction bases left unmatched: 6. The CDR3 is 15 amino acids. Germline V gene data show CDR1 as SGHKS and CDR2 as YYEKEE (reference sequence). The CDR3 loop is CASSASDRDYNEQFF. In DNA, the CDR3 is TGTGCCAGCAGCGCCTCGGACAGGGACTACAATGAGCAGTTCTTC.

The V call is TRBV9, the J call TRBJ1-3; unclear D gene. Germline V gene data show CDR1 as SGDLS and CDR2 as YYNGEE. V gave up 0 bases and J gave up 4 bases, with 8 bases separating them. This CDR3 is 14 amino acids long. This chain's CDR3 is CASSVEPGGNTIYF. DNA of the CDR3: TGTGCCAGCAGCGTAGAGCCAGGCGGAAACACCATATATTTT. Full variable domain (missing parts from reference TRBV9 and TRBJ1-3): DSGVTQTPKHLITATGQRVTLRCSPRSGDLSVYWYQQSLDQGLQFLIQYYNGEERAKGNILERFSAQQFPDLHSELNLSSLELGDSALYFCASSVEPGGNTIYFGEGSWLTVV.

V usage is TRBV6-1 and J usage is TRBJ1-2, with 8 bases that match TRBD1. Germline CDR1 and CDR2: MNHNS and SASEGT. This CDR3 has 13 residues. V dropped 3 bases and J dropped 6; count of bases not matched to a gene: 3. The CDR3 DNA follows: TGTGCCAGCAGTGAGGAGGGACAGGATGGCTACACCTTC. Encoded protein: CASSEEGQDGYTF.

The gene calls are TRBV4-3 and TRBJ2-1; 8 nucleotides agree with TRBD2. With V trimmed by 0 bases and J by 4 bases, 11 bases remained unmatched. The CDR3 spans 18 residues. Germline CDR1 and CDR2: LGHNA and YSLEER. The DNA of the CDR3 is TGCGCCAGCAGCCAAGACTTCTCCGGGACTAGGATATACAATGAGCAGTTCTTC. This gives the protein CASSQDFSGTRIYNEQFF.

V is TRBV4-3 and J is TRBJ1-2; a weak D match, TRBD1 (5 bases). V lost 0 bases and J 7 bases, leaving 18 bases between the germline ends. The germline V gene has CDR1 LGHNA and CDR2 YSLEER. The CDR3 has 16 residues. The CDR3 protein is CASSQDFQGDAGGYTF. CDR3 nucleotides: TGCGCCAGCAGCCAAGATTTCCAGGGAGATGCGGGTGGCTACACCTTC.

The V call is TRBV11-2, the J call TRBJ1-3, with TRBD1 matching over 7 bases. Germline CDR1 SGHAT, CDR2 FQNNGV. V lost 2 bases to trimming and J lost 3 bases; unmatched junction nucleotides: 10. The CDR3 consists of 17 residues. Written as DNA, the CDR3 is TGTGCCAGCAGCTTAACCTACAGGGGAGCGGGTGGAAACACCATATATTTT. Protein sequence: CASSLTYRGAGGNTIYF. Based on the CDR3 plus reference TRBV11-2 and TRBJ1-3, the full variable domain is EAGVAQSPRYKIIEKRQSVAFWCNPISGHATLYWYQQILGQGPKLLIQFQNNGVVDDSQLPKDRFSAERLKGVDSTLKIQPAKLEDSAVYLCASSLTYRGAGGNTIYFGEGSWLTVV.

This clone turned up a few times. This sequence joins TRBV5-6 and TRBJ1-2; D is unresolved. Germline CDR1 and CDR2: SGHDT and YYEEEE. Deletions cut 4 bases from V and 7 bases from J, with 17 bases between. CDR3 length: 14 residues. The CDR3: CASSLAITGSGYTF. CDR3 DNA sequence: TGTGCCAGCAGCCTGGCCATAACGGGGAGTGGCTACACCTTC.

The V call is TRBV2, the J call TRBJ2-5; 14 nucleotides align to TRBD2. The CDR3 sequence is 14 residues long. V lost 11 bases and J lost 3; bases outside the gene matches: 5. Germline loops: CDR1 SNHLY, CDR2 FYNNEI. The CDR3 sequence is CAGGLAGGKETQYF. The CDR3 DNA is TGTGCCGGCGGACTAGCGGGAGGAAAAGAGACCCAGTACTTC.

This clone was recorded a few times. The rearrangement joins TRBV30 to TRBJ1-4; TRBD1 agrees at 7 bases. Germline V gene lookup returns CDR1 GTSNPN and CDR2 SVGIG (reference sequence). Germline trimming cut 0 bases from V and 2 bases from J; bases unmatched to any gene: 3. The CDR3 loop spans 15 amino acids. The chain's CDR3 is CAWSVGGSTNEKLFF. CDR3 in DNA: TGTGCCTGGAGTGTAGGGGGCTCGACTAATGAAAAACTGTTTTTT. Together with reference TRBV30 and TRBJ1-4, the CDR3 gives the full variable domain: SQTIHQWPATLVQPVGSPLSLECTVEGTSNPNLYWYRQAAGRGLQLLFYSVGIGQISSEVPQNLSASRPQDRQFILSSKKLLLSDSGFYLCAWSVGGSTNEKLFFGSGTQLSVL.

The rearrangement joins TRBV11-2 to TRBJ2-5, with 8 bases identical to TRBD2. The CDR3 is 15 amino acids. Germline CDR1 SGHAT, CDR2 FQNNGV. V lost 4 bases, J lost 5 bases, and 9 bases stayed unmatched. CDR3 bases: TGTGCCAGCAGCTCCGGAGCGGGAGTTCCGGAGACCCAGTACTTC. Protein sequence: CASSSGAGVPETQYF.

The chain recombines TRBV19 with TRBJ2-1, with D uncertain. The CDR3 is made up of 15 amino acids. Trimming took off 1 base at V and 8 bases at J, with 15 bases between the two ends. From germline, CDR1 is LNHDA and CDR2 SQIVND (reference sequence). The CDR3 spells CASSIGVAKHDEQFF. CDR3 coding DNA: TGTGCCAGTAGTATAGGGGTAGCAAAACACGATGAGCAGTTCTTC.

The chain carries TRBV5-1 and TRBJ1-1, with TRBD1 matching 7 bases. The germline gives CDR1 SGHRS, CDR2 YFSETQ. The CDR3 totals 15 residues. The J segment lost 4 bases and the V segment lost 5 bases, leaving 11 bases of the junction unmatched. The chain's CDR3 is CASSNPGTDSTEAFF. The CDR3 coding sequence is TGCGCCAGCAGTAACCCCGGGACAGACAGCACTGAAGCTTTCTTT.